This passage covers 30 T cell receptor beta chains from one sample sequenced in a study of monozygotic twins with cystic fibrosis. The table came from immunoSEQ multiplex PCR; TCRdb's copy has only in-frame clones and leaves some out. The profile shows 30,000 to 40,000 clones, just over 65% of them singletons. Source material: blood. These receptors were taken from a girl aged 10-17 years with cystic fibrosis.

The chain links TRBV10-1 to TRBJ1-1; D may be TRBD1 (6 bases). Germline V gene data show CDR1 as WNHNN and CDR2 as SYGVQD (reference sequence). The CDR3 consists of 14 residues. The DNA for the CDR3 is TGCGTCCCTCCCTTGCACAGGGTTGATACTGAAGCTTTCTTT. Amino acids: CVPPLHRVDTEAFF.

The J gene is TRBJ1-2, the V gene TRBV5-4; 8 nucleotides align to TRBD1. The CDR3 runs 17 residues. J lost 0 bases, V lost 4 bases, and 11 bases had no gene match. The germline CDR1 and CDR2 sequences are SGHNT and YYREEE (reference sequence). The CDR3 is CASSPSAGTGANYGYTF. The DNA for the CDR3 is TGTGCCAGCAGCCCCTCGGCCGGGACAGGAGCTAACTATGGCTACACCTTC.

The V and J genes are TRBV5-6 and TRBJ2-3; D gene unclear. Per the germline V gene, CDR1 is SGHDT and CDR2 is YYEEEE. Trimming removed 2 bases at V and 0 bases at J, with 10 bases between. The CDR3 covers 15 residues. CDR3 loop: CASSFGPTSTDTQYF. The CDR3 DNA sequence: TGTGCCAGCAGCTTCGGCCCCACTAGCACAGATACGCAGTATTTT.

The chain employs TRBV9 and TRBJ2-5, with D possibly matching TRBD2 (6 bases). The CDR3 spans 15 residues. The V and J ends lost 4 bases and 2 bases respectively, with 15 bases between them. Per the germline V gene, CDR1 is SGDLS and CDR2 is YYNGEE. DNA for the CDR3: TGTGCCAGCAGCCCCTGGGTGGAGGGACAAGAGACCCAGTACTTC. This sequence encodes CASSPWVEGQETQYF.

This clone has a handful of counts. The CDR3 nucleotides are TGTGCCAGCAGTCCACAGGGTCGGCCCTACGAGCAGTACGTC. The encoded protein is CASSPQGRPYEQYV. J is TRBJ2-7 and V is TRBV6-6; weak D call: TRBD1 (6 bases). Germline loops: CDR1 MNHNY, CDR2 SVGAGI (reference sequence). Trimming left V 5 bases short and J 2 bases short, with 13 bases between. The CDR3 has 14 residues.

The V gene is TRBV5-4, the J gene TRBJ2-1; D unclear. The V gene lost 0 bases and the J gene lost 6 bases, with 4 bases spanning the gap. The germline CDR1 and CDR2 sequences are SGHNT and YYREEE (reference sequence). The CDR3 extends over 12 amino acids. The chain's CDR3 is CASSLVANEQFF. For the CDR3, the DNA is TGTGCCAGCAGCTTGGTTGCCAATGAGCAGTTCTTC. Full variable domain (outside the CDR3, taken from reference TRBV5-4 and TRBJ2-1): ETGVTQSPTHLIKTRGQQVTLRCSSQSGHNTVSWYQQALGQGPQFIFQYYREEENGRGNFPPRFSGLQFPNYSSELNVNALELDDSALYLCASSLVANEQFFGPGTRLTVL.

CDR3: CASSSGGYTDTQYF. CDR3 in DNA: TGTGCCAGTAGTTCTGGCGGATACACAGATACGCAGTATTTT. The chain recombines TRBV19 with TRBJ2-3; no definite D call. This CDR3 has 14 residues. Germline CDR1 and CDR2: LNHDA and SQIVND (reference sequence). Trimming took off 5 bases at V and 2 bases at J, with 11 bases between the two ends.

V is TRBV6-6 and J is TRBJ2-7, with 11 bases that match TRBD2. This CDR3 has 16 amino acids. CDR1 and CDR2 (germline): MNHNY, SVGAGI (reference sequence). V dropped 2 bases and J dropped 3; count of bases not matched to a gene: 6. CDR3 protein: CASSYGLAGGVYEQYF. The CDR3 DNA reads TGTGCCAGCAGTTACGGACTAGCGGGCGGCGTCTACGAGCAGTACTTC.

This clone came up once. J is TRBJ2-5 and V is TRBV28, with TRBD2 matching over 7 bases. Trimming at V came to 6 bases and at J to 5 bases, leaving 9 bases not matched to a gene. The CDR3 has 14 residues. Germline values: CDR1 MDHEN, CDR2 SYDVKM. This chain's CDR3 is CASSRRTSRETQYF. The CDR3 nucleotides read TGTGCCAGCAGCCGACGGACTAGTCGGGAGACCCAGTACTTC.

J is TRBJ2-3 and V is TRBV20-1; D remains ambiguous. CDR3 length equals 11 residues. The V and J ends lost 2 bases and 7 bases respectively, with 7 bases between them. Germline assignment: CDR1 DFQATT and CDR2 SNEGSKA (reference sequence). The DNA of the CDR3 is TGCAGTGCTAGAAATGTAAATACGCAGTATTTT. Its translation is CSARNVNTQYF.

The chain is built from TRBV29-1 and TRBJ2-1, with 12 positions matching TRBD2. The ends lost 3 bases at V and 4 bases at J; junction bases unmatched: 16. Germline V gene lookup returns CDR1 SQVTM and CDR2 ANQGSEA. The CDR3 runs to 19 residues. The CDR3 spells CSVELALAGGFLRYNEQFF. The CDR3 coding sequence is TGCAGCGTTGAGTTGGCCCTAGCGGGAGGGTTTCTTCGTTACAATGAGCAGTTCTTC.

The chain recombines TRBV7-2 with TRBJ1-5; D is unclear. V dropped 2 bases and J dropped 1 base, with 12 bases sitting between them. The V gene's germline CDR1 is SGHTA and CDR2 FQGNSA. This CDR3 comprises 16 residues. CDR3 DNA sequence: TGTGCCAGCAGCTTAATACGGGGTCTCAGCAATCAGCCCCAGCATTTT. This sequence encodes CASSLIRGLSNQPQHF.

The chain is built from TRBV9 and TRBJ2-7, with 7 bases fitting TRBD2. Germline V gene data show CDR1 as SGDLS and CDR2 as YYNGEE. The V gene end was trimmed by 2 bases and the J gene end by 2 bases; junction bases not matched to a gene: 7. The CDR3 has 15 amino acids. CDR3 sequence: CASSVTGTIPYEQYF. In DNA, the CDR3 is TGTGCCAGCAGCGTTACCGGGACTATTCCCTACGAGCAGTACTTC.

This clone was counted a few times. The CDR3 DNA sequence: TGTGCCAGCTCACTTGGCGCCCCGAACACCGGGGAGCTGTTTTTT. It yields the protein CASSLGAPNTGELFF. V and J are TRBV18 and TRBJ2-2; D not certain. The CDR3 is 15 residues long. The germline V gene encodes CDR1 KGHSH and CDR2 LQKENI. V dropped 4 bases and J dropped 0 bases, with 9 bases sitting between them.

CDR3 nucleotides: TGCAGCGTTCGGAGGGTGGGCACCGGGGAGCTGTTTTTT. It translates to CSVRRVGTGELFF. The rearrangement links TRBV29-1 to TRBJ2-2; weak D call: TRBD2 (6 bases). The CDR3 contains 13 residues. Deletions cut 5 bases from V and 4 bases from J, with 11 bases between. The germline gives CDR1 SQVTM, CDR2 ANQGSEA.

This clone was observed a few times. The chain links TRBV13 to TRBJ1-1; TRBD1 is a possible D gene (6 bases). Germline loops: CDR1 PRHDT, CDR2 FYEKMQ (reference sequence). The CDR3 runs to 12 residues. V lost 8 bases and J 4 bases, leaving 11 bases between the germline ends. The CDR3 here is CASCQGSTEAFF. CDR3 nucleotide sequence: TGTGCCAGCTGCCAGGGGAGCACTGAAGCTTTCTTT.

This clone was seen a few times. The CDR3 protein is CASSPSGGRTEAFF. CDR3 DNA: TGTGCCAGCAGCCCTTCTGGCGGCAGGACTGAAGCTTTCTTT. V and J are TRBV5-4 and TRBJ1-1, with D unclear. The germline CDR1 and CDR2 sequences are SGHNT and YYREEE (reference sequence). Trimming left V 4 bases short and J 5 bases short, with 15 bases between. CDR3 length: 14 residues.

The rearrangement links TRBV5-1 to TRBJ2-1, with TRBD2 identical over 13 bases. The CDR3 is 15 residues long. V shed 4 bases and J 6 bases; nucleotides not matched to a gene: 4. Germline-derived CDR1 and CDR2 are SGHRS and YFSETQ. The CDR3 bases are TGCGCCAGCAGCAGGACTAGCGGGAGCTCCAATGAGCAGTTCTTC. Encoded protein: CASSRTSGSSNEQFF.

CDR3 loop: CAWSVNGGSSWGNTIYF. CDR3 DNA: TGTGCCTGGAGTGTAAACGGGGGATCATCCTGGGGAAACACCATATATTTT. This chain links TRBV30 with TRBJ1-3; TRBD1 is a possible D gene (5 bases). Germline CDR1 reads GTSNPN; CDR2 reads SVGIG (reference sequence). V lost 0 bases and J 4 bases, leaving 19 bases between the germline ends. The CDR3 covers 17 residues.

This clone has only a few counts. The V and J genes are TRBV19 and TRBJ1-1; 8 bases map to TRBD1. V lost 6 bases, J lost 7 bases, and 7 bases stayed unmatched. The V gene's germline CDR1 is LNHDA and CDR2 SQIVND (reference sequence). The CDR3 sequence is 13 residues long. CDR3 sequence (DNA): TGTGCCAGTAGGGACAGGGTCCCACGTGAAGCTTTCTTT. This translates into CASRDRVPREAFF.

This clone has only a few counts. This chain connects TRBV5-1 to TRBJ2-7; TRBD2 agrees at 9 bases. Germline V gives CDR1 SGHRS, CDR2 YFSETQ. The CDR3 consists of 15 residues. V shed 0 bases and J 3 bases; nucleotides not matched to a gene: 4. The CDR3: CASSLVAGGFYEQYF. In DNA, the CDR3 is TGCGCCAGCAGCTTGGTGGCGGGAGGGTTCTACGAGCAGTACTTC.

This clone was found a few times. The chain carries TRBV5-1 and TRBJ2-7, with 7 bases fitting TRBD2. CDR3 length: 16 residues. V was pared by 4 bases and J by 2 bases, with 12 bases of the junction left unmatched. Per the germline V gene, CDR1 is SGHRS and CDR2 is YFSETQ. The CDR3 DNA is TGCGCCAGCAGCCCAGGGAGTAGCGGGTGGGCCTACGAGCAGTACTTC. The encoded protein is CASSPGSSGWAYEQYF.

This chain links TRBV4-2 with TRBJ2-3; 9 bases align to TRBD2. The CDR3 sequence is 17 residues long. Losses at the gene ends were 3 bases for V and 0 bases for J; bases not matched to a gene: 7. Germline values: CDR1 LGHNA, CDR2 YNFKEQ. The CDR3 here is CASSHTLAGTSTDTQYF. The CDR3 DNA is TGTGCCAGCAGCCACACACTAGCGGGCACTAGCACAGATACGCAGTATTTT.

This chain uses TRBV7-8 with TRBJ2-2; D not resolved. CDR3 size: 12 residues. Germline V gene lookup returns CDR1 SGHVS and CDR2 FQNEAQ. Deletions cut 1 base from V and 7 bases from J, with 4 bases between. The CDR3 is CASSLGYGELFF. The CDR3 nucleotides are TGTGCCAGCAGCTTAGGCTACGGGGAGCTGTTTTTT.

The J gene is TRBJ2-1, the V gene TRBV7-2, with 7 nucleotides matching TRBD1. The CDR3 extends over 13 amino acids. After removal of 7 bases from V and 9 bases from J, the junction contained 9 bases not matched to a gene. CDR1 SGHTA and CDR2 FQGNSA come from the germline V gene. CDR3 residues: CASTGQVYGEQFF. The DNA of the CDR3 is TGTGCCAGCACCGGACAGGTCTACGGTGAGCAGTTCTTC.

This clone has just a few counts. The genes are TRBV7-9 and TRBJ1-1, with D uncertain. CDR3 size: 15 residues. Germline loops: CDR1 SEHNR, CDR2 FQNEAQ (reference sequence). V dropped 2 bases and J dropped 5 bases, with 15 bases sitting between them. This chain's CDR3 is CASSLTPVVGTEAFF. DNA of the CDR3: TGTGCCAGCAGCTTAACACCGGTTGTGGGTACTGAAGCTTTCTTT.

The J gene is TRBJ2-5, the V gene TRBV9; D is unresolved. CDR3 length: 12 residues. Germline CDR1 is SGDLS and CDR2 is YYNGEE. Trimming removed 3 bases from V and 8 bases from J, with 11 bases in between. The CDR3, as DNA: TGTGCCAGCAGCGCGTCCTCAGGAACCCAGTACTTC. It codes for CASSASSGTQYF.

V usage is TRBV7-9 and J usage is TRBJ1-1, with D unresolved. CDR1 and CDR2 (germline): SEHNR, FQNEAQ (reference sequence). V lost 4 bases to trimming and J lost 2 bases, with 11 bases between them. The CDR3 is made up of 14 amino acids. The CDR3 region is CASSSRQPNTEAFF. DNA for the CDR3: TGTGCCAGCAGCTCTAGGCAGCCTAACACTGAAGCTTTCTTT.

In this sample, this clone turned up once. This rearrangement joins TRBV29-1 to TRBJ1-2, with TRBD1 matching over 7 bases. The CDR3 is 11 amino acids. Trimming took 6 bases from V and 3 from J; bases not matched to a gene: 1. The germline V gene encodes CDR1 SQVTM and CDR2 ANQGSEA. This chain's CDR3 is CSVGTDYGYTF. The CDR3 DNA follows: TGCAGCGTCGGGACAGACTATGGCTACACCTTC.

This clone has a handful of counts. CDR3 nucleotides: TGTGCCAGCAGCGTAGGGATCGGTCCTCAGCCCCAGCATTTT. The encoded protein is CASSVGIGPQPQHF. The chain couples TRBV9 to TRBJ1-5; D not resolved. Germline CDR1 SGDLS, CDR2 YYNGEE. The CDR3 has 14 residues. V was clipped by 0 bases and J by 6 bases, with 10 bases between them.